In its sample, the clone carrying this T cell receptor (beta chain) was seen once. TCRdb keeps only in-frame clones here, not all; method: immunoSEQ multiplex PCR. The sample shows over 200,000 clones, 85% to 90% of them seen only once. The data are from a study of blood T cell repertoires in COVID-19. Germline CDR1 reads KGHDR; CDR2 reads SFDVKD. With 1 base clipped from V and 2 bases from J, the junction kept 13 bases outside the gene matches. The CDR3 length is 19 residues. This rearrangement joins TRBV24-1 to TRBJ2-7, with TRBD2 matching 10 bases. The origin of this receptor is a young man who had recovered from COVID-19. Input material: PBMCs or T cells enriched from blood (not recorded which). DNA for the CDR3: TGTGCCACCAGTGATTTTAGGTGGCTAGCGGGGGCCCAAACCTACGAGCAGTACTTC. This encodes CATSDFRWLAGAQTYEQYF.